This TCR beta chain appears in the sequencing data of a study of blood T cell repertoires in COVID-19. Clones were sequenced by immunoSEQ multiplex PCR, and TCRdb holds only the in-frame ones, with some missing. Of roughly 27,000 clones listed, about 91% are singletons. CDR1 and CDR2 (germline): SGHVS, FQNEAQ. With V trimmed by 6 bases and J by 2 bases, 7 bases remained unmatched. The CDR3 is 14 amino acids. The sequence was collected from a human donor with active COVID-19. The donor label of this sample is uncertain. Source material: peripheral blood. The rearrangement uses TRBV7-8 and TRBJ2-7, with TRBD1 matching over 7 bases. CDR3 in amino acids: CASRIRQGPYEQYF. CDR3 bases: TGTGCCAGCAGAATAAGACAGGGCCCCTACGAGCAGTACTTC. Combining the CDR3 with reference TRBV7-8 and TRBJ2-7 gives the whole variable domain GAGVSQSPRYKVAKRGQDVALRCDPISGHVSLFWYQQALGQGPEFLTYFQNEAQLDKSGLPSDRFFAERPEGSVSTLKIQRTQQEDSAVYLCASRIRQGPYEQYFGPGTRLTVT.